This T cell receptor (beta chain) is drawn from a study of blood T cell repertoires in COVID-19. Whole-study context: Samples of COVID-19 (acute and convalescent) were obtained from the United States, Italy and Spain. Sources were T cells, B-cell-depleted T cells, or PBMCs; the material itself was cDNA or gDNA.

Germline V gene data show CDR1 as MNHEY and CDR2 as SMNVEV (reference sequence). The CDR3 is 15 residues long. The V gene lost 6 bases and the J gene lost 5 bases, with 16 bases spanning the gap. Assay: immunoSEQ multiplex PCR; the TCRdb copy retains only in-frame clones and omits some. The sample contains hundreds of thousands of clones, 65% to 90% of which appear only once. The receptor comes from a man in his fifties with COVID-19, enrolled during active disease. J is TRBJ1-4 and V is TRBV27; tentative D call: TRBD1 (5 bases). Material: peripheral blood. The DNA for the CDR3 is TGTGCCAGCAGCTACAACGGGGGAGGGAATGAAAAACTGTTTTTT. Amino acids: CASSYNGGGNEKLFF.